The next 12 T cell receptor beta chains were all read from a single sample in a study of T-cell reconstitution after alpha-beta-depleted transplantation in children. Preparation of the TCRbeta library involved a method that used unique molecular identifiers. Each CDR3 protein gets one entry after TCRdb re-called the PCR reads with MiXCR. This sample yields 190,000 or so distinct CDR3 sequences, of which 6.5% to 7.5% are seen a single time; around 3% belongs to the top ten. Sequencing used PBMCs from the stem cell graft donor, obtained from the stem cell graft. These receptors originate from a human donor who donated a stem cell graft to a child with Wiskott-Aldrich syndrome.

This clonotype turned up a few times. V is TRBV18 and J is TRBJ2-3; 7 positions match TRBD1. In germline, CDR1 is KGHSH, CDR2 LQKENI. With V trimmed by 6 bases and J by 2 bases, 8 bases remained unmatched. There are 15 residues in the CDR3. The CDR3, as DNA: TGTGCCAGCTCCCCCGGGGACAGCTACACAGATACGCAGTATTTT. Translation: CASSPGDSYTDTQYF.

The sample holds a few counts of this clonotype. The chain has TRBV30 and TRBJ2-5; D is undetermined. Germline values: CDR1 GTSNPN, CDR2 SVGIG (reference sequence). V lost 2 bases, J lost 2 bases, and 9 bases lay in between. The CDR3 is made up of 13 amino acids. CDR3 nucleotides: TGTGCCTGGAGTAAGATTAAGCAAGAGACCCAGTACTTC. Translating it yields CAWSKIKQETQYF.

J is TRBJ2-7 and V is TRBV11-1; D ambiguous. V was pared by 1 base and J by 3 bases, with 7 bases between. The CDR3 covers 13 residues. CDR1 SGHAT and CDR2 FQDESV come from the germline V gene (reference sequence). The CDR3 sequence is CASSLVYGYEQYF. CDR3 bases: TGTGCCAGCAGCTTAGTTTACGGCTACGAGCAGTACTTC.

This clonotype was seen only a few times. The CDR3 is CASSAGGPMTGELFF. The CDR3 nucleotides read TGTGCCAGCAGTGCAGGGGGCCCCATGACCGGGGAGCTGTTTTTT. V and J are TRBV25-1 and TRBJ2-2; 8 bases agree with TRBD1. The V gene's germline CDR1 is MGHDK and CDR2 SYGVNS. The CDR3 is 15 residues long. The J segment lost 5 bases and the V segment lost 4 bases, leaving 6 bases of the junction unmatched.

The rearrangement links TRBV19 to TRBJ1-6; 8 bases match TRBD1. After removal of 5 bases from V and 10 bases from J, the junction contained 13 bases not matched to a gene. The germline V gene has CDR1 LNHDA and CDR2 SQIVND (reference sequence). The length of the CDR3 is 16 residues. In nucleotides, the CDR3 is TGTGCCAGTAGTTCCGGGACAGGATCGATGGGGTCACCCCTCCACTTT. It codes for CASSSGTGSMGSPLHF. Based on the CDR3 plus reference TRBV19 and TRBJ1-6, the full variable domain is DGGITQSPKYLFRKEGQNVTLSCEQNLNHDAMYWYRQDPGQGLRLIYYSQIVNDFQKGDIAEGYSVSREKKESFPLTVTSAQKNPTAFYLCASSSGTGSMGSPLHFGNGTRLTVT.

This clonotype came up many times. The gene calls are TRBV3-1 and TRBJ1-2; unclear D gene. CDR1 LGHDT and CDR2 YNNKEL come from the germline V gene (reference sequence). The V gene lost 3 bases and the J gene lost 3 bases, with 2 bases spanning the gap. There are 11 residues in the CDR3. CDR3 residues: CASSHYYGYTF. The CDR3 DNA reads TGTGCCAGCAGCCACTACTATGGCTACACCTTC.

This clonotype was seen repeatedly, ten times or more. The rearrangement uses TRBV9 and TRBJ2-1; D is possibly TRBD1 (5 bases). This CDR3 spans 15 amino acids. Germline assignment: CDR1 SGDLS and CDR2 YYNGEE. V lost 4 bases and J 9 bases, leaving 20 bases between the germline ends. The CDR3 here is CASSSSANVRGEQFF. The CDR3 region has the DNA TGTGCCAGCAGCAGCAGCGCGAACGTTAGGGGTGAGCAGTTCTTC. Full variable domain (outside the CDR3, taken from reference TRBV9 and TRBJ2-1): DSGVTQTPKHLITATGQRVTLRCSPRSGDLSVYWYQQSLDQGLQFLIQYYNGEERAKGNILERFSAQQFPDLHSELNLSSLELGDSALYFCASSSSANVRGEQFFGPGTRLTVL.

The rearrangement links TRBV5-1 to TRBJ2-7, with D unresolved. This CDR3 contains 14 residues. The germline CDR1 and CDR2 sequences are SGHRS and YFSETQ. Trimming took off 5 bases at V and 7 bases at J, with 19 bases between the two ends. DNA for the CDR3: TGCGCCAGCAGTCCGCTCGTCCTACCGTCGGAGCAGTACTTC. Translating gives CASSPLVLPSEQYF.

This clonotype has at least ten counts. This chain joins TRBV29-1 and TRBJ1-2, with 11 bases fitting TRBD1. Trimming took 7 bases from V and 5 from J; bases not matched to a gene: 3. Germline assignment: CDR1 SQVTM and CDR2 ANQGSEA. CDR3 size: 12 residues. CDR3 coding DNA: TGCAGCGGGACAGGGGGCGAATATGGCTACACCTTC. The encoded protein is CSGTGGEYGYTF. Full variable domain (rest looked up from reference TRBV29-1 and TRBJ1-2): SAVISQKPSRDICQRGTSLTIQCQVDSQVTMMFWYRQQPGQSLTLIATANQGSEATYESGFVIDKFPISRPNLTFSTLTVSNMSPEDSSIYLCSGTGGEYGYTFGSGTRLTVV.

This clonotype has only a few counts. The chain is built from TRBV20-1 and TRBJ1-1; tentative D call: TRBD1 (5 bases). Trimming left V 1 base short and J 1 base short, with 16 bases between. This CDR3 region has 16 residues. In germline, CDR1 is DFQATT, CDR2 SNEGSKA (reference sequence). DNA of the CDR3: TGCAGTGCTAGAGGGTCTGGGGCCGAAGGGAACACTGAAGCTTTCTTT. This gives the protein CSARGSGAEGNTEAFF.

This clonotype was seen a few times. The rearrangement joins TRBV5-1 to TRBJ2-7; the match to TRBD1 covers 7 bases. Germline CDR1 SGHRS, CDR2 YFSETQ. This CDR3 contains 15 residues. V shed 4 bases, J shed 1 base, and the junction held 8 bases outside the gene matches. The CDR3 sequence: CASSPGTEESYEQYF. The CDR3 DNA sequence: TGCGCCAGCAGCCCAGGGACAGAAGAATCCTACGAGCAGTACTTC.

This clonotype occurred many times. The chain links TRBV10-2 to TRBJ2-1; the match to TRBD2 covers 9 bases. The CDR3 covers 15 residues. V lost 3 bases to trimming and J lost 6 bases; unmatched junction nucleotides: 6. Per germline, CDR1 WSHSY and CDR2 SAAADI. The CDR3 is CASSELAGDINEQFF. CDR3 DNA sequence: TGCGCCAGCAGTGAACTAGCGGGTGACATCAATGAGCAGTTCTTC.